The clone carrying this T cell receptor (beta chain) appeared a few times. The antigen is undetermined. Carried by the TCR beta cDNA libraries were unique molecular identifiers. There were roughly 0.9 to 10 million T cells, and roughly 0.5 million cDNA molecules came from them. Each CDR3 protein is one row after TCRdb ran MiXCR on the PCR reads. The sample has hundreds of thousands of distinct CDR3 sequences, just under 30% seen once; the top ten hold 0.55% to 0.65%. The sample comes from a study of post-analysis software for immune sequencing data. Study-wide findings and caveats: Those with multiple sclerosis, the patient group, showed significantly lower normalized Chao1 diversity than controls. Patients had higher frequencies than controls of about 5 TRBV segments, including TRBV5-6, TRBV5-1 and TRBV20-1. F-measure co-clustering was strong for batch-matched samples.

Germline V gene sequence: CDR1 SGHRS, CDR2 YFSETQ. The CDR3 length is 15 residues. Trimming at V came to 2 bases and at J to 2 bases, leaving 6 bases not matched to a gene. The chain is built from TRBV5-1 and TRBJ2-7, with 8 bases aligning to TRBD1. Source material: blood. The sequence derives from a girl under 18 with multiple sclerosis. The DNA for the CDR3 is TGCGCCAGCAGCTTAAGGACAGGGAGGACCTACGAGCAGTACTTC. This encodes CASSLRTGRTYEQYF.